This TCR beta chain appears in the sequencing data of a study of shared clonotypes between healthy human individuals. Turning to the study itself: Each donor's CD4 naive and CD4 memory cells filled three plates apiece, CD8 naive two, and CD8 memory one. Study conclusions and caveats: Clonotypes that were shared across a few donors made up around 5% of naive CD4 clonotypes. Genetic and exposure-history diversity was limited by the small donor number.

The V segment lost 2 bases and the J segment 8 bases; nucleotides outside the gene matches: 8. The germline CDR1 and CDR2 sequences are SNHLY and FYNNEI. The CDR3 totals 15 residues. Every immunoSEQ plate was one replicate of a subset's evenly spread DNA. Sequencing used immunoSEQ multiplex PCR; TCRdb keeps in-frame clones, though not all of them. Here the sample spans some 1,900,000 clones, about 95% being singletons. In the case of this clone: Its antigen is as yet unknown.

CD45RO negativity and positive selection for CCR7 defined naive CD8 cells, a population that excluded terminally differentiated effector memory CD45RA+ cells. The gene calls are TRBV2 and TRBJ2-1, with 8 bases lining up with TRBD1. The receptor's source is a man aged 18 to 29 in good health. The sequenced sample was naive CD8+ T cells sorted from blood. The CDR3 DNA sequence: TGTGCCAGCAGTGAACAGGGGGCGAGTGTGGATGAGCAGTTCTTC. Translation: CASSEQGASVDEQFF.